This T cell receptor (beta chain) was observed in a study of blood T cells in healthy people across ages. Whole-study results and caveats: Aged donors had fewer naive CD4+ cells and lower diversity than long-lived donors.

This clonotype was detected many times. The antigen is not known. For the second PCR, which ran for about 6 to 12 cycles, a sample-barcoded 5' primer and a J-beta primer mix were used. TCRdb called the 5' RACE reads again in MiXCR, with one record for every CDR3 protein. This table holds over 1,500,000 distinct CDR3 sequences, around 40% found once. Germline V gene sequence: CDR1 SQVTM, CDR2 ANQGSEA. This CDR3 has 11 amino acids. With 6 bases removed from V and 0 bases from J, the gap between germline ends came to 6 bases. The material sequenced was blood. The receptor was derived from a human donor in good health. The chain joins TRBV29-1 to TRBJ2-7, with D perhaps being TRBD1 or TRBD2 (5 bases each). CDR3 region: CSVGDSYEQYF. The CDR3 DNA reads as TGCAGCGTGGGGGACTCCTACGAGCAGTACTTC.